This T cell receptor beta chain was recovered during a study of shared clonotypes between healthy human individuals. Study context: With ages of 18 to 49, the donors were two women and a few men. Each donor had three CD4 naive, three CD4 memory, two CD8 naive and one CD8 memory plate.

In its sample, this clone was seen once. Antigen: not known. Other DNA sequences in the same sample also yield this CDR3. Trimming pared 2 bases from V and 2 bases from J, leaving 3 bases between. Germline CDR1 reads MNHNS; CDR2 reads SASEGT. This CDR3 spans 13 amino acids. Clones were read by immunoSEQ multiplex PCR, and TCRdb kept only the in-frame ones, dropping some. The table shows about 1.5 million clones, with around 95% occurring only once. Study results and limitations: Richness estimates generally favored naive over memory subsets. Genetic and exposure-history diversity was limited by the few donors.

The J gene is TRBJ2-2, the V gene TRBV6-1; D remains unclear. The sequenced sample was naive CD4+ T cells sorted from blood. Subset here: CD45RA+ positively selected. This clonotype was obtained from a man aged 25-45 years in good health. The CDR3 region is CASSEINTGELFF. The CDR3 nucleotides read TGTGCCAGCAGTGAAATTAACACCGGGGAGCTGTTTTTT.